The present TCR beta chain was sequenced within a study of blood T cell repertoires in COVID-19. The study drew participants aged about 18 to 89 years from some 25 US areas. Cohort 3 donors counted as recovered after two negative PCRs, clearance, or resolved symptoms. Generated by immunoSEQ multiplex PCR, the TCRdb table keeps only in-frame clones and is missing some. Among 150,000 to 200,000 clones listed, roughly 88% were seen once. CDR1 and CDR2 (germline): KGHSH, LQKENI. Trimming took 1 base from V and 1 from J, leaving 10 bases between them. The CDR3 has 15 amino acids. This TCR derives from a woman aged 45-59 years who had recovered from COVID-19. Sequenced input: PBMCs or T cells enriched from blood (not recorded which). The V and J genes are TRBV18 and TRBJ2-5; D not certain. The CDR3 bases are TGTGCCAGCTCACCACTTCTCGGGTCCCAAGAGACCCAGTACTTC. Its protein product is CASSPLLGSQETQYF.